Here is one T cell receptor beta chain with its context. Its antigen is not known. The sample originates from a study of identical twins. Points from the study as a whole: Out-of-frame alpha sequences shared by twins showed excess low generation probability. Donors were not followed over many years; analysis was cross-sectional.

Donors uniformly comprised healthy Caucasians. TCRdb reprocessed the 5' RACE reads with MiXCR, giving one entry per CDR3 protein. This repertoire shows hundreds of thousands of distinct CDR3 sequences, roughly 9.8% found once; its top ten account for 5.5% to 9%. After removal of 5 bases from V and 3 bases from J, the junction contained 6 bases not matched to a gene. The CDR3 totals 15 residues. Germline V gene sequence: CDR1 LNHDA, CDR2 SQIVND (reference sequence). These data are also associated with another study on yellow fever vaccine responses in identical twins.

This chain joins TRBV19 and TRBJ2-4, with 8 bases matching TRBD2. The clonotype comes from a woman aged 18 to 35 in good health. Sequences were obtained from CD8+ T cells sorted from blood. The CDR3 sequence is CASSPTSGGKNIQYF. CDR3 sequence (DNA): TGTGCCAGTAGTCCCACAAGCGGGGGCAAAAACATTCAGTACTTC.